This section outlines one T cell receptor beta chain sequence together with its context. This sample includes further DNA sequences coding for the same CDR3. The germline V gene has CDR1 SEHNR and CDR2 FQNEAQ (reference sequence). The CDR3 loop spans 12 amino acids. The V gene lost 5 bases and the J gene lost 0 bases, with 3 bases spanning the gap. These data are taken from a study of blood T cell repertoires in COVID-19. The authors' processing: Reference gene primer amplification in the assay estimated nucleated cell counts. Measured with immunoSEQ multiplex PCR; TCRdb has only the in-frame clones, and not every one. The D gene and trimming were derived from the DNA, and the V and J assignments and clone size from that table. The sample holds 100,000 to 150,000 clones, roughly 83% seen once.

Sequenced sample: peripheral blood. The TCR originated in an elderly woman with acute or convalescent COVID-19. The chain joins TRBV7-9 to TRBJ2-3; D ambiguous. The chain's CDR3 is CASSPSTDTQYF. The DNA for the CDR3 is TGTGCCAGCAGCCCTAGCACAGATACGCAGTATTTT. The full variable domain, its missing parts supplied by reference TRBV7-9 and TRBJ2-3, is DTGVSQNPRHKITKRGQNVTFRCDPISEHNRLYWYRQTLGQGPEFLTYFQNEAQLEKSRLLSDRFSAERPKGSFSTLEIQRTEQGDSAMYLCASSPSTDTQYFGPGTRLTVL.